The clone carrying this T cell receptor (beta chain) was seen only a few times. Its specificity is unknown. This record belongs to a study of cytomegalovirus exposure and HLA in healthy donors. The study's findings and limits: Listed as cytomegalovirus-associated were 150 or so TCR beta chains. In a later analysis, first-cohort TCR clusters were found to tend to co-occur in the 120 or so validation repertoires.

Repertoires were generated with immunoSEQ multiplex PCR, while TCRdb's copy carries only in-frame clones and drops some. The sample lists under 110,000 clones, about 88% occurring once. Germline lookup yields CDR1 LNHNV and CDR2 YYDKDF (reference sequence). The CDR3 length is 16 residues. The V end was cut by 0 bases, the J end by 2 bases, with 10 bases between. V usage is TRBV15 and J usage is TRBJ2-2; a weak D match, TRBD1 (6 bases). This TCR was recovered from a woman aged 18-29 years in good health and CMV-seropositive. The source material was PBMCs. CDR3 in amino acids: CATSRDWTENTGELFF. The CDR3 coding sequence is TGTGCCACCAGCAGAGACTGGACAGAAAACACCGGGGAGCTGTTTTTT.